The text below deals with one T cell receptor beta chain. The sample belongs to a study of PD-L1 blockade in urothelial cancer. Looking at the study overall: The year 2014 saw patients start atezolizumab, 1,200 mg intravenously every 3 weeks. Each participant's history included 0 to 3 prior chemotherapy regimens.

The data were produced by immunoSEQ multiplex PCR, yet TCRdb's version contains in-frame clones alone and is incomplete. The sample carries 98,000 or so clones, around 90% recorded once. The time point here: pretreatment peripheral blood. V gave up 0 bases and J gave up 5 bases; unmatched junction bases: 4. This CDR3 comprises 15 residues. Germline V CDR1 and CDR2: SGHRS, YFSETQ. The sample consisted of PBMCs, taken around atezolizumab (anti-PD-L1) treatment. The clonotype comes from a man aged 55 to 69 with urothelial cancer. The chain recombines TRBV5-1 with TRBJ2-2; 7 nucleotides agree with TRBD1. The CDR3 nucleotides read TGCGCCAGCAGCTTGGACAGGGGAGAGACCGGGGAGCTGTTTTTT. It encodes CASSLDRGETGELFF.